Each of the 25 T cell receptor beta chains below was sequenced from the same sample in a study of T cells after posttransplantation cyclophosphamide. TCRdb's table, derived via immunoSEQ multiplex PCR, lists solely in-frame clones and lacks some. The sample carries tens of thousands of clones, around nine tenths recorded once. Sequenced: PBMCs. Every receptor here comes from a woman aged 35 to 49 with a blood cancer, CMV-positive, and with a related stem cell donor.

The genes are TRBV7-3 and TRBJ2-1; the D gene is possibly TRBD2 (6 bases). V lost 5 bases, J lost 0 bases, and 11 bases lay in between. There are 15 residues in the CDR3. Germline CDR1 reads SGHTA; CDR2 reads FQGTGA. The CDR3 nucleotides are TGTGCCAGCAGCGCGGGGAAGAGCTCCTACAATGAGCAGTTCTTC. Translated, it gives CASSAGKSSYNEQFF. The full variable domain, with the rest looked up from reference TRBV7-3 and TRBJ2-1, is GAGVSQTPSNKVTEKGKYVELRCDPISGHTALYWYRQSLGQGPEFLIYFQGTGAADDSGLPNDRFFAVRPEGSVSTLKIQRTERGDSAVYLCASSAGKSSYNEQFFGPGTRLTVL.

The J gene is TRBJ2-5, the V gene TRBV7-9; the D gene is possibly TRBD1 (6 bases). The end of the DNA is better explained by TRBJ2-7, so the J call may be wrong. Germline CDR1 SEHNR, CDR2 FQNEAQ (reference sequence). The CDR3 covers 14 residues. The CDR3 sequence is CASSLTGNPYEQYF. The CDR3 DNA reads TGTGCCAGCAGCTTAACAGGGAATCCCTACGAGCAGTACTTC.

The chain employs TRBV5-1 and TRBJ1-4; TRBD1 is a possible D gene (5 bases). Trimming took 7 bases from V and 2 from J, leaving 9 bases between them. The germline V gene has CDR1 SGHRS and CDR2 YFSETQ. This CDR3 contains 13 residues. CDR3 sequence (DNA): TGCGCCAGCGGGGGAGGGACTAATGAAAAACTGTTTTTT. Its translation: CASGGGTNEKLFF.

V is TRBV7-8 and J is TRBJ2-1; D gene unclear. With 5 bases removed from V and 4 bases from J, the gap between germline ends came to 3 bases. The CDR3 has 11 residues. Germline V gives CDR1 SGHVS, CDR2 FQNEAQ. The CDR3 DNA reads as TGTGCCAGCAGCCCTTACAATGAGCAGTTCTTC. It specifies CASSPYNEQFF. Based on the CDR3 plus reference TRBV7-8 and TRBJ2-1, the full variable domain is GAGVSQSPRYKVAKRGQDVALRCDPISGHVSLFWYQQALGQGPEFLTYFQNEAQLDKSGLPSDRFFAERPEGSVSTLKIQRTQQEDSAVYLCASSPYNEQFFGPGTRLTVL.

The V call is TRBV18, the J call TRBJ1-5, with D tentatively TRBD1 (5 bases). The CDR3 totals 13 residues. The V and J ends lost 6 bases and 5 bases respectively, with 11 bases between them. CDR1 KGHSH and CDR2 LQKENI come from the germline V gene. In nucleotides, the CDR3 is TGTGCCAGCTCCCAAGACAGAGATCAGCCCCAGCATTTT. Translating gives CASSQDRDQPQHF.

CDR3 sequence: CASSHQGWGSSTDTQYF. CDR3 DNA: TGTGCCAGCAGCCACCAGGGGTGGGGGTCTAGCACAGATACGCAGTATTTT. This chain connects TRBV7-3 to TRBJ2-3; tentative D call: TRBD1 (6 bases). Deletions cut 5 bases from V and 0 bases from J, with 18 bases between. This CDR3 has 17 amino acids. Germline V gene sequence: CDR1 SGHTA, CDR2 FQGTGA.

This chain joins TRBV27 and TRBJ2-3; perhaps TRBD1 as D (5 bases). Germline loops: CDR1 MNHEY, CDR2 SMNVEV (reference sequence). Trimming cost V 2 bases and J 6 bases, with 12 bases left between them. This CDR3 spans 14 amino acids. The CDR3 DNA is TGTGCCAGCAGTTTAGGTAGGGGTGGGGATACGCAGTATTTT. Amino acids: CASSLGRGGDTQYF.

The chain combines TRBV5-1 with TRBJ2-7; 9 bases are a match to TRBD1. Germline V CDR1 and CDR2: SGHRS, YFSETQ. CDR3 length: 13 residues. With 4 bases clipped from V and 11 bases from J, the junction kept 10 bases outside the gene matches. The CDR3 DNA sequence: TGCGCCAGCAGCCCCCTAGACAGGGGGGATAAGTACTTC. It codes for CASSPLDRGDKYF.

The rearrangement joins TRBV27 to TRBJ2-3, with 10 bases fitting TRBD2. CDR3 length: 15 amino acids. The trim removed 5 bases at V and 3 bases at J, leaving 5 bases unmatched. Germline V gene lookup returns CDR1 MNHEY and CDR2 SMNVEV (reference sequence). Written as DNA, the CDR3 is TGTGCCAGCAGTACTCTAGCGGGGGAGACAGATACGCAGTATTTT. Translating gives CASSTLAGETDTQYF.

By sample share, this clone is medium-sized (0.01 to 0.1%). The V and J genes are TRBV25-1 and TRBJ2-4, with TRBD1 matching over 11 bases. This CDR3 has 16 residues. Germline V gene lookup returns CDR1 MGHDK and CDR2 SYGVNS. V lost 3 bases and J lost 9; bases outside the gene matches: 10. CDR3 sequence (DNA): TGTGCCAGCAGTGAGCGTACCGGGACAGGGGGTGGCATTCAGTACTTC. Translating gives CASSERTGTGGGIQYF.

The chain uses TRBV5-5 and TRBJ1-1; D is undetermined. V gave up 0 bases and J gave up 5 bases, with 14 bases separating them. The CDR3 extends over 15 amino acids. CDR1 and CDR2 (germline): SGHKS, YYEKEE (reference sequence). CDR3: CASSLGPGRLTEAFF. The DNA for the CDR3 is TGTGCCAGCAGCTTGGGGCCGGGAAGGTTGACTGAAGCTTTCTTT. Using reference TRBV5-5 and TRBJ1-1 for the parts outside the CDR3, the full variable domain is DAGVTQSPTHLIKTRGQQVTLRCSPISGHKSVSWYQQVLGQGPQFIFQYYEKEERGRGNFPDRFSARQFPNYSSELNVNALLLGDSALYLCASSLGPGRLTEAFFGQGTRLTVV.

The chain is built from TRBV11-2 and TRBJ2-7; 8 bases agree with TRBD2. CDR3 length: 16 residues. Germline trimming cut 3 bases from V and 4 bases from J; bases unmatched to any gene: 11. CDR1 and CDR2 from the germline V gene are SGHAT and FQNNGV. The CDR3 protein is CASSFESGGVGYEQYF. The CDR3 DNA reads TGTGCCAGCAGCTTTGAGAGCGGGGGCGTAGGGTACGAGCAGTACTTC.

The chain has TRBV6-5 and TRBJ1-4; 7 bases fit TRBD1. Looked up from germline, CDR1 is MNHEY and CDR2 is SVGAGI. V was clipped by 2 bases and J by 8 bases; unmatched bases: 5. The CDR3 loop spans 14 amino acids. The CDR3 DNA reads TGTGCCAGCAGTTACGTAGGGGGCCGGGAAAAACTGTTTTTT. It yields the protein CASSYVGGREKLFF.

A single count supports this clone. The chain couples TRBV4-1 to TRBJ1-2; D not certain. Per germline, CDR1 MGHRA and CDR2 YSYEKL. The CDR3 is made up of 16 amino acids. With 0 bases removed from V and 4 bases from J, the gap between germline ends came to 15 bases. CDR3 sequence reads: CASSQDPSRNFYGYTF. In DNA, the CDR3 is TGCGCCAGCAGCCAAGATCCGTCCCGTAATTTCTATGGCTACACCTTC.

The chain couples TRBV18 to TRBJ2-3; 8 bases are a match to TRBD2. J was trimmed by 5 bases and V by 2 bases; bases with no gene match: 15. CDR1 KGHSH and CDR2 LQKENI come from the germline V gene. The CDR3 is 18 amino acids. The CDR3 reads CASSPGAQRGRPGDTQYF. For the CDR3, the DNA is TGTGCCAGCTCACCAGGGGCTCAGCGGGGGCGGCCGGGAGATACGCAGTATTTT.

The rearrangement links TRBV5-1 to TRBJ1-6, with D tentatively TRBD1 (5 bases). V was cut by 0 bases and J by 10 bases, with 17 bases left in between. The CDR3 covers 16 residues. Germline CDR1 SGHRS, CDR2 YFSETQ. In DNA form, the CDR3 reads TGCGCCAGCAGCTTGGCGTCCCAGGGCTCTGGGTCACCCCTCCACTTT. Its translation: CASSLASQGSGSPLHF. Variable domain in full (rest from reference TRBV5-1 and TRBJ1-6): KAGVTQTPRYLIKTRGQQVTLSCSPISGHRSVSWYQQTPGQGLQFLFEYFSETQRNKGNFPGRFSGRQFSNSRSEMNVSTLELGDSALYLCASSLASQGSGSPLHFGNGTRLTVT.

CDR3 amino acids: CASSLVLAGAGNEQFF. DNA for the CDR3: TGTGCCAGCAGCTTGGTACTAGCGGGGGCGGGGAATGAGCAGTTCTTC. The chain uses TRBV5-4 and TRBJ2-1; 11 nucleotides agree with TRBD2. CDR3 length: 16 amino acids. The trim removed 0 bases at V and 7 bases at J, leaving 6 bases unmatched. Germline CDR1 and CDR2: SGHNT and YYREEE (reference sequence).

The chain links TRBV5-1 to TRBJ1-5; D gene unclear. Germline V CDR1 and CDR2: SGHRS, YFSETQ. V lost 0 bases and J 6 bases, leaving 13 bases between the germline ends. This CDR3 spans 15 amino acids. Here the CDR3 DNA reads TGCGCCAGCAGCTTGGAGGGAGGGTTCGGTCAGCCCCAGCATTTT. Its translation: CASSLEGGFGQPQHF.

V gene TRBV2 combines with J gene TRBJ2-1; 7 bases map to TRBD1. The germline CDR1 and CDR2 sequences are SNHLY and FYNNEI. V shed 4 bases, J shed 9 bases, and the junction held 0 bases outside the gene matches. The CDR3 loop spans 11 amino acids. DNA of the CDR3: TGTGCCAGCAGTGCAGGGGGTGAGCAGTTCTTC. Translation gives CASSAGGEQFF.

The V call is TRBV7-2, the J call TRBJ1-1; TRBD1 might be the D (5 bases). There are 13 residues in the CDR3. Trimming took 5 bases from V and 1 from J, leaving 8 bases between them. Germline V gene lookup returns CDR1 SGHTA and CDR2 FQGNSA. The CDR3 loop is CASSPTGNTEAFF. CDR3 nucleotide sequence: TGTGCCAGCAGCCCAACAGGGAACACTGAAGCTTTCTTT.

This clone was seen just once. The chain recombines TRBV19 with TRBJ2-6; D remains ambiguous. V was trimmed by 3 bases and J by 2 bases, leaving 5 bases between them. CDR1 is LNHDA, CDR2 SQIVND, per germline (reference sequence). This CDR3 contains 14 residues. The DNA of the CDR3 is TGTGCCAGTAGTATTACTACTGGGGCCAACGTCCTGACTTTC. Translation: CASSITTGANVLTF.

This clone was recorded only once. The chain carries TRBV11-2 and TRBJ2-7, with D perhaps TRBD1 (5 bases). The germline V gene encodes CDR1 SGHAT and CDR2 FQNNGV. Between the trimmed V and J ends, which lost 3 bases and 0 bases, there was a span of 15 bases. The CDR3 is 16 amino acids. DNA of the CDR3: TGTGCCAGCAGCTTCTCGCGACAGATATACTCCTACGAGCAGTACTTC. Its translation is CASSFSRQIYSYEQYF. The full variable domain, its missing parts supplied by reference TRBV11-2 and TRBJ2-7, is EAGVAQSPRYKIIEKRQSVAFWCNPISGHATLYWYQQILGQGPKLLIQFQNNGVVDDSQLPKDRFSAERLKGVDSTLKIQPAKLEDSAVYLCASSFSRQIYSYEQYFGPGTRLTVT.

V and J are TRBV9 and TRBJ2-3; 7 positions match TRBD2. Looked up from germline, CDR1 is SGDLS and CDR2 is YYNGEE. The CDR3 is made up of 16 amino acids. V shed 4 bases and J 1 base; nucleotides not matched to a gene: 9. The CDR3 coding sequence is TGTGCCAGCAGCCCAAGGTGGAGCGGGGGCACAGATACGCAGTATTTT. Protein sequence: CASSPRWSGGTDTQYF.

This chain joins TRBV28 and TRBJ2-3; tentative D call: TRBD2 (6 bases). Trimming removed 7 bases from V and 5 bases from J, with 13 bases in between. There are 13 residues in the CDR3. Germline CDR1 MDHEN, CDR2 SYDVKM. Here the CDR3 reads CASKRTIQDTQYF. The CDR3 coding sequence is TGTGCCAGCAAGAGGACTATCCAAGATACGCAGTATTTT. The full variable domain, with the rest looked up from reference TRBV28 and TRBJ2-3, is DVKVTQSSRYLVKRTGEKVFLECVQDMDHENMFWYRQDPGLGLRLIYFSYDVKMKEKGDIPEGYSVSREKKERFSLILESASTNQTSMYLCASKRTIQDTQYFGPGTRLTVL.

CDR3 protein: CASSPAGVQETQYF. The CDR3 region has the DNA TGTGCCAGCAGCCCAGCGGGGGTCCAAGAGACCCAGTACTTC. The chain carries TRBV6-1 and TRBJ2-5, with TRBD2 matching over 8 bases. V gave up 6 bases and J gave up 1 base; unmatched junction bases: 4. The V gene's germline CDR1 is MNHNS and CDR2 SASEGT. The CDR3 has 14 residues.